This T cell receptor (beta chain) was recorded in a study of blood T cell repertoires in COVID-19. In the study overall: In each case, the material was cDNA or gDNA derived from T cells, B-cell-depleted T cells, or PBMCs.

After removal of 8 bases from V and 2 bases from J, the junction contained 8 bases not matched to a gene. The CDR3 is made up of 14 amino acids. Germline CDR1 and CDR2: KGHSH and LQKENI. Adults between roughly 18 and 95 years of age took part from about two dozen US areas. Cohorts were determined from participant-reported clinical history. How the authors handled the data: Estimates of nucleated cell counts were drawn from the amplification of reference gene primers. Libraries were prepared by immunoSEQ multiplex PCR; TCRdb keeps only in-frame clonotypes and omits some of them. V, J and clone size are taken as reported in that table, and D and trimming were inferred from the DNA itself. The table includes 200,000 to 250,000 clones, around 80% detected once.

Sequenced material: PBMCs or T cells enriched from blood (not recorded which). This sequence joins TRBV18 and TRBJ2-5; 7 nucleotides match TRBD1. This receptor was identified in a man between 60 and 75 years old who had recovered from COVID-19. This CDR3 is CASRLGTEQETQYF. The CDR3 coding sequence is TGTGCCAGCAGGCTCGGGACAGAGCAAGAGACCCAGTACTTC.